The T cell receptor beta chain described here comes from a study of cytomegalovirus exposure and HLA in healthy donors. With 1 base removed from V and 6 bases from J, the gap between germline ends came to 10 bases. The germline CDR1 and CDR2 sequences are SGHTA and FQGNSA. There are 14 residues in the CDR3. Some clones are missing from TCRdb's copy, which holds only in-frame ones; the method was immunoSEQ multiplex PCR. The table shows approximately 200,000 clones, with around 83% occurring only once. This chain connects TRBV7-2 to TRBJ2-4; D possibly corresponds to TRBD1 (5 bases). Material for sequencing was PBMCs. This TCR was sampled from a woman aged 25 to 39 in good health and CMV-seropositive. In DNA, the CDR3 is TGTGCCAGCAGCTTAGTCGGTACAGGAAACATTCAGTACTTC. Amino acids: CASSLVGTGNIQYF.